The present T cell receptor (beta chain) was sequenced within a study of T cell repertoires in cytomegalovirus infection. MiXCR was run by TCRdb on the reads, yielding one entry per CDR3 protein. This table holds around 81,000 distinct CDR3 sequences, roughly 37% found once. As for this clonotype: The target antigen is unknown.

Specimen: CD8+ T cells from cultured PBMCs, collected from culture after CMV antigen stimulation. The TCR was taken from a human donor in good health (CMV status not recorded). Some clones in this sample may be carry-over from other donors' samples.

The CDR3 bases are TGTGCCAGCGCTACGATCTCCTATAATTCACCCCTCCACTTT. It translates to CASATISYNSPLHF. This chain links TRBV6-2 or TRBV6-3 with TRBJ1-6; D gene uncertain. Germline CDR1 and CDR2: MNHEY and SVGEGT. The length of the CDR3 is 14 residues. Trimming took off 8 bases at V and 0 bases at J, with 8 bases between the two ends.